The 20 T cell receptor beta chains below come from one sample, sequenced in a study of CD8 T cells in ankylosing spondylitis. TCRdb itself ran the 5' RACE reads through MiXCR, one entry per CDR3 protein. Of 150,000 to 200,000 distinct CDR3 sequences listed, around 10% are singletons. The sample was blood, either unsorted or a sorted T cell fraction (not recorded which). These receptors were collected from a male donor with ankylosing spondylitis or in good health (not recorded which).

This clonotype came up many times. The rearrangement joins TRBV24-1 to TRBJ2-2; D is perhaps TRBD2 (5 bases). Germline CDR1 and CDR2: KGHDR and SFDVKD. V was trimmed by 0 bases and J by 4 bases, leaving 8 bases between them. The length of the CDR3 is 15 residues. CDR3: CATSDLHRGTGELFF. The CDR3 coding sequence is TGTGCCACCAGTGATTTGCATCGGGGCACCGGGGAGCTGTTTTTT.

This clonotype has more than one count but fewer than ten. This CDR3 is CASSLRQRLNEKLFF. Here the CDR3 DNA reads TGTGCCAGCAGCCTGAGACAGCGACTAAATGAAAAACTGTTTTTT. This chain uses TRBV3-1 with TRBJ1-4; TRBD1 is a possible D gene (5 bases). CDR3 length equals 15 residues. Germline CDR1 and CDR2: LGHDT and YNNKEL (reference sequence). V dropped 4 bases and J dropped 5 bases, with 14 bases sitting between them. Supplemented by reference TRBV3-1 and TRBJ1-4, the full variable domain reads DTAVSQTPKYLVTQMGNDKSIKCEQNLGHDTMYWYKQDSKKFLKIMFSYNNKELIINETVPNRFSPKSPDKAHLNLHINSLELGDSAVYFCASSLRQRLNEKLFFGSGTQLSVL.

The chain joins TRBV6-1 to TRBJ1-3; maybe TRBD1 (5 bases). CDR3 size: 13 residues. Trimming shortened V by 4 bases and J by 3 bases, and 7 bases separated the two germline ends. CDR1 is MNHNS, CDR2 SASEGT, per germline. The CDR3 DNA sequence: TGTGCCAGCAGTGCCAGGGATGGAAACACCATATATTTT. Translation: CASSARDGNTIYF.

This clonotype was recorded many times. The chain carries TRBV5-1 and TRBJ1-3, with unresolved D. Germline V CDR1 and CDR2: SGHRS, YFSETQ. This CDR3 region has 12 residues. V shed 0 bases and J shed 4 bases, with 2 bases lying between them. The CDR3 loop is CASSLEGNTIYF. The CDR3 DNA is TGCGCCAGCAGCTTGGAAGGAAACACCATATATTTT. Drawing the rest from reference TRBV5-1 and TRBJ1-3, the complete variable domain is KAGVTQTPRYLIKTRGQQVTLSCSPISGHRSVSWYQQTPGQGLQFLFEYFSETQRNKGNFPGRFSGRQFSNSRSEMNVSTLELGDSALYLCASSLEGNTIYFGEGSWLTVV.

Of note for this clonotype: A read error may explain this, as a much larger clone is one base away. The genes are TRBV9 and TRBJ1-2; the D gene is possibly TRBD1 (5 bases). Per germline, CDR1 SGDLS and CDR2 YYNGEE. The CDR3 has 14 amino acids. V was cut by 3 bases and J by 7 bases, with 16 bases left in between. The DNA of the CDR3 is TGTGCCAGCAGCGCCCAATCCGGGACCGGTGGCTACACCTTC. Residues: CASSAQSGTGGYTF.

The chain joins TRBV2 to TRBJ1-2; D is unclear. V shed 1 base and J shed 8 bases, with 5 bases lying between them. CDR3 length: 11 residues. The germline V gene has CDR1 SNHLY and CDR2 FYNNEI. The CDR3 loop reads CASSEGRGYTF. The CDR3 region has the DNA TGTGCCAGCAGTGAAGGCAGGGGCTACACCTTC.

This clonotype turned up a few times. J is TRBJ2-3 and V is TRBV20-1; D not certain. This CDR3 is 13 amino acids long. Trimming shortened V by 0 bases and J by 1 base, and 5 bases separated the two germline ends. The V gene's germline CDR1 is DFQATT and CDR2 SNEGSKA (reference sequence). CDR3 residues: CSARDPRTDTQYF. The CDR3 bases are TGCAGTGCTAGAGATCCCCGCACAGATACGCAGTATTTT.

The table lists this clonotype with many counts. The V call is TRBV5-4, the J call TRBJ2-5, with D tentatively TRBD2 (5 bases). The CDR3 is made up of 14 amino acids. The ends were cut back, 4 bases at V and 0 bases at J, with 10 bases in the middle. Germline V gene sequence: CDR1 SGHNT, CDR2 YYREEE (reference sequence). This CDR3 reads CASSPEVYQETQYF. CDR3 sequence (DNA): TGTGCCAGCAGCCCGGAGGTCTACCAAGAGACCCAGTACTTC.

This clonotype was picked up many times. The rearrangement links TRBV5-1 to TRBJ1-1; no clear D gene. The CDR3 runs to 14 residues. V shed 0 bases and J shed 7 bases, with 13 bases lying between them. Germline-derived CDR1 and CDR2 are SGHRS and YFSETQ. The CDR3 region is CASSLGQRFDEAFF. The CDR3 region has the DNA TGCGCCAGCAGCTTGGGGCAGAGATTCGATGAAGCTTTCTTT.

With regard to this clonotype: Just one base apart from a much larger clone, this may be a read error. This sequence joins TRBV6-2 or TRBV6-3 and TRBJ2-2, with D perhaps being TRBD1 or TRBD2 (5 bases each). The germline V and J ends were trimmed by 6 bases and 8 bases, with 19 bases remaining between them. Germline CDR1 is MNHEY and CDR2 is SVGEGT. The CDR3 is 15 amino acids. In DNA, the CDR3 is TGTGCCAGCAGGCTCCCGGGACGATCCAGTGGGGAGCTGTTTTTT. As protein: CASRLPGRSSGELFF.

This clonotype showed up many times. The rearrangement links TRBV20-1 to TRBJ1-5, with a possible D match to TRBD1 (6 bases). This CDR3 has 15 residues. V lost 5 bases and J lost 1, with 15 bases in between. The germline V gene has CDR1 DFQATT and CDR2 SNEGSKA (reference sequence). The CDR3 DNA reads TGCAGTGCTTCATCAGGGGTTTGGAGCAATCAGCCCCAGCATTTT. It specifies CSASSGVWSNQPQHF.

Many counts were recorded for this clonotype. The CDR3 is CASSVGVGQSSYNEQFF. The CDR3 DNA follows: TGTGCCAGCAGCGTAGGTGTGGGGCAGAGCTCCTACAATGAGCAGTTCTTC. J is TRBJ2-1 and V is TRBV9, with a tentative D call TRBD1 (5 bases). Between the trimmed V and J ends, which lost 0 bases and 0 bases, there was a span of 13 bases. The CDR3 has 17 amino acids. Germline CDR1 is SGDLS and CDR2 is YYNGEE.

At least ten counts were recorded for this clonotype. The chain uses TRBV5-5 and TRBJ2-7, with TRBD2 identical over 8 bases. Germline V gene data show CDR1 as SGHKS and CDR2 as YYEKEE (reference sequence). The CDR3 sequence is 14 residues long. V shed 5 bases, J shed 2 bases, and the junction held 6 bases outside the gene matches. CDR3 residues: CASRSSGTAYEQYF. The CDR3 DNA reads TGTGCCAGCAGGAGTAGCGGGACCGCCTACGAGCAGTACTTC.

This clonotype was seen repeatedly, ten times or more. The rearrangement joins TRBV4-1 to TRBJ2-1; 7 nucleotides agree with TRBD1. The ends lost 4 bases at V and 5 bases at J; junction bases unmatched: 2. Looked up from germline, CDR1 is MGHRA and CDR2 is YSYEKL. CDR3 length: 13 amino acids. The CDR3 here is CASSPGQNNEQFF. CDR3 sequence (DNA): TGCGCCAGCAGCCCGGGACAGAACAATGAGCAGTTCTTC.

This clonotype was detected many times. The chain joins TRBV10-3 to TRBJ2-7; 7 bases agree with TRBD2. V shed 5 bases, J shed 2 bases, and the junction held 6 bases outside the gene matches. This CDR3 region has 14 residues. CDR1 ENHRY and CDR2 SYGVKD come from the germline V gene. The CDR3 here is CAISPGRQAYEQYF. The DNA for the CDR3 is TGTGCCATCAGTCCCGGGAGGCAGGCCTACGAGCAGTACTTC.

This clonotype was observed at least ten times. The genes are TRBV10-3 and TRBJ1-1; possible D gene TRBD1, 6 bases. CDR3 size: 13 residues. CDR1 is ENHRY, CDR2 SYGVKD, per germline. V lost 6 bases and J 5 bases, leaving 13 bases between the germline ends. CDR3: CAIRPGQLTEAFF. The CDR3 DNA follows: TGTGCCATCAGACCCGGACAGCTAACTGAAGCTTTCTTT.

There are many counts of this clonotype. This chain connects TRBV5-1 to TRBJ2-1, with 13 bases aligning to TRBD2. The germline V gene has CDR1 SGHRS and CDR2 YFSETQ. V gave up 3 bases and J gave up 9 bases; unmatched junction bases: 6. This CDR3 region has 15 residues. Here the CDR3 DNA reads TGCGCCAGCAGCTCCGGACTAGCGGGAGCGATTGAGCAGTTCTTC. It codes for CASSSGLAGAIEQFF.

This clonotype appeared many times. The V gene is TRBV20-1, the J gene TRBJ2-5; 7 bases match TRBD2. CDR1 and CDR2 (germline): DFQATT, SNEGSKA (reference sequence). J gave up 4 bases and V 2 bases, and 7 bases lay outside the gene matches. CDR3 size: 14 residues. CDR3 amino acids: CSARSGRSTETQYF. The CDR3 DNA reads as TGCAGTGCTAGATCCGGGAGGAGTACAGAGACCCAGTACTTC.

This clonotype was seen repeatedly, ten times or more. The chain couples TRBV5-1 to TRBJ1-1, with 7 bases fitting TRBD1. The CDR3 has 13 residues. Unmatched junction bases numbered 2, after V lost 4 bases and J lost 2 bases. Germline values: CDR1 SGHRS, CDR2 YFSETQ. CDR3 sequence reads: CASSRDSNTEAFF. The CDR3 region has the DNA TGCGCCAGCAGCAGGGACAGCAACACTGAAGCTTTCTTT.

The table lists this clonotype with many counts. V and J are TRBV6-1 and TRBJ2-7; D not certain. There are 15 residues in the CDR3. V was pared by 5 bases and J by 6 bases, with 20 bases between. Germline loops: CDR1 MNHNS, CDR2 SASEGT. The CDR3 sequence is CASSRLRSGGREQYF. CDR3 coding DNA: TGTGCCAGCAGTCGGTTACGTTCTGGCGGCCGCGAGCAGTACTTC.